Below, 4 T cell receptor beta chains from the same sample are listed, as sequenced in a study of blood T cell repertoires in COVID-19. Measured with immunoSEQ multiplex PCR; TCRdb has only the in-frame clones, and not every one. The table includes about 190,000 clones, around 87% detected once. The source material was PBMCs or T cells enriched from blood (not recorded which). The receptor source for this set is a woman between 35 and 50 years old in a cohort exposed to, infected with or recovered from COVID-19 (not recorded which).

V usage is TRBV10-2 and J usage is TRBJ2-1, with 7 bases matching TRBD2. The CDR3 length is 15 residues. J lost 5 bases, V lost 7 bases, and 11 bases had no gene match. CDR1 is WSHSY and CDR2 is SAAADI in the germline V gene. The CDR3 loop reads CASNLAGLSHNEQFF. CDR3 nucleotide sequence: TGCGCCAGCAACTTAGCGGGCCTCAGCCACAATGAGCAGTTCTTC.

The chain combines TRBV7-2 with TRBJ2-7, with TRBD2 identical over 7 bases. With 0 bases clipped from V and 2 bases from J, the junction kept 10 bases outside the gene matches. CDR1 is SGHTA, CDR2 FQGNSA, per germline. The CDR3 runs 17 residues. CDR3 in amino acids: CASSLAHRSGTTYEQYF. The CDR3 DNA reads TGTGCCAGCAGCTTAGCGCATAGAAGCGGGACCACCTACGAGCAGTACTTC. The full variable domain, completed using reference TRBV7-2 and TRBJ2-7, is GAGVSQSPSNKVTEKGKDVELRCDPISGHTALYWYRQSLGQGLEFLIYFQGNSAPDKSGLPSDRFSAERTGGSVSTLTIQRTQQEDSAVYLCASSLAHRSGTTYEQYFGPGTRLTVT.

This chain joins TRBV9 and TRBJ1-2; D not certain. Germline CDR1 and CDR2: SGDLS and YYNGEE. Trimming removed 2 bases from V and 1 base from J, with 15 bases in between. The CDR3 spans 16 residues. The CDR3 region is CASSVVPPLLNYGYTF. In DNA, the CDR3 is TGTGCCAGCAGCGTGGTCCCCCCTTTACTTAACTATGGCTACACCTTC. Full variable domain (outside the CDR3, taken from reference TRBV9 and TRBJ1-2): DSGVTQTPKHLITATGQRVTLRCSPRSGDLSVYWYQQSLDQGLQFLIQYYNGEERAKGNILERFSAQQFPDLHSELNLSSLELGDSALYFCASSVVPPLLNYGYTFGSGTRLTVV.

The V and J genes are TRBV12-5 and TRBJ2-7; TRBD1 matches at 7 bases. V was clipped by 4 bases and J by 3 bases; unmatched bases: 6. This CDR3 spans 14 amino acids. Germline V CDR1 and CDR2: LGHNT, FRNRAP. The CDR3 DNA sequence: TGTGCTAGTGGTTCGCGGACAGGATACTACGAGCAGTACTTC. Its protein is CASGSRTGYYEQYF. Together with reference TRBV12-5 and TRBJ2-7, the CDR3 gives the full variable domain: DARVTQTPRHKVTEMGQEVTMRCQPILGHNTVFWYRQTMMQGLELLAYFRNRAPLDDSGMPKDRFSAEMPDATLATLKIQPSEPRDSAVYFCASGSRTGYYEQYFGPGTRLTVT.